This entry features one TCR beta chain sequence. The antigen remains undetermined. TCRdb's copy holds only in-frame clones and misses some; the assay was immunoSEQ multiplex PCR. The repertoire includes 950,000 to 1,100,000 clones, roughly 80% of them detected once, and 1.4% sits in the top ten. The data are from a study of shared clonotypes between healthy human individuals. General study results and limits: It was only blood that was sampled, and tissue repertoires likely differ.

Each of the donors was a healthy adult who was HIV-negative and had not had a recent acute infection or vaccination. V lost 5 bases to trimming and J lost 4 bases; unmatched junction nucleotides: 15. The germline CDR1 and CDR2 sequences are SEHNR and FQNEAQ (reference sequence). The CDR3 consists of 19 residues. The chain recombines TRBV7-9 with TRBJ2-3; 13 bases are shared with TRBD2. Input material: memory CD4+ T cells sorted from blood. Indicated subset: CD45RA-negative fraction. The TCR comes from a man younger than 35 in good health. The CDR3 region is CASSRKLAGGPLVADTQYF. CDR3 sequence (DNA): TGTGCCAGCAGCCGTAAACTAGCGGGAGGGCCATTAGTCGCAGATACGCAGTATTTT.